This TCR beta chain was obtained from a study of T cells after yellow fever vaccination. Turning to the study itself: SMART-Seq v4 Ultra Low Input prepared the low-cell-number fractions.

Study results and limitations: The booster response re-showed most primary clones: approximately 97% CD4, almost 90% CD8. Abundant clonotypes from the bulk population could contaminate FACS-sorted repertoires.

Generation of TCR cDNA used 5'RACE template switching (which added a universal primer site and UMIs). TCRdb analysed the 5' RACE reads with MiXCR anew, one entry per CDR3 protein. The data show some 400,000 distinct CDR3 sequences, 6.2% seen once. This clonotype was recorded at least ten times. Its target is not known. Sample: PBMCs, taken 5 days after the yellow fever booster vaccination. This receptor was taken from a man aged 30 to 45 who received the YFV17D yellow fever vaccine.

The DNA for the CDR3 is TGCAGTGCCAATACCCGGGACTATATCTACGAGCAGTACTTC. Amino acid sequence: CSANTRDYIYEQYF. J is TRBJ2-7 and V is TRBV20-1; 7 nucleotides match TRBD2. Germline V lookup: CDR1 DFQATT, CDR2 SNEGSKA (reference sequence). CDR3 size: 14 residues. The J segment lost 3 bases and the V segment lost 6 bases, leaving 11 bases of the junction unmatched.